The clone carrying this T cell receptor (beta chain) was seen ten or more times. The record originates from a study of T-cell reconstitution after alpha-beta-depleted transplantation in children. Preparation of the TCRbeta library used unique molecular identifiers. Via MiXCR, TCRdb re-called the PCR reads, giving one row per CDR3 protein. The sample records 190,000 or so distinct CDR3 sequences, roughly 6.5% being singletons. The TCR was taken from a girl under three years old with combined immunodeficiency, due to receive a stem cell transplant. Sequencing was performed on PBMCs, taken before TCRalphabeta/CD19-depleted stem cell transplant.

The CDR3 here is CASSWVGQGNTEAFF. CDR3 in DNA: TGCGCCAGCAGCTGGGTAGGACAGGGGAACACTGAAGCTTTCTTT. This chain links TRBV5-1 with TRBJ1-1, with 8 bases identical to TRBD1. Germline V CDR1 and CDR2: SGHRS, YFSETQ. CDR3 length: 15 amino acids. The J segment lost 1 base and the V segment lost 3 bases, leaving 5 bases of the junction unmatched.